The sequence of this T cell receptor beta chain was determined in a study of T cell responses to AZD1222 COVID-19 vaccine. The assay was immunoSEQ multiplex PCR, and TCRdb's table has in-frame clones only and misses some. The table lists roughly 200,000 clones, 94% of them singletons. From germline, CDR1 is LNHDA and CDR2 SQIVND (reference sequence). The ends lost 8 bases at V and 2 bases at J; junction bases unmatched: 11. The CDR3 extends over 16 amino acids. Sequencing was performed on peripheral blood, taken 28 days after the second dose of the MenACWY control vaccine. The sequence was collected from an adult who received the MenACWY meningococcal vaccine as a control. The chain couples TRBV19 to TRBJ2-3, with TRBD2 matching 9 bases. The CDR3 nucleotides read TGTGCCAGTGGTCGTATATTAGCGGGAGCCACAGATACGCAGTATTTT. Translating it yields CASGRILAGATDTQYF.